The following is a T cell receptor beta chain sequence with its context. This may come from a read error, since a much larger clone is one base off. The sample is drawn from a study of read filtering for tumor transcriptome and immune sequencing. The CDR3 totals 12 residues. Germline CDR1 MNHNY, CDR2 SVGAGI (reference sequence). V was trimmed by 5 bases and J by 7 bases, leaving 11 bases between them. The library was built from approximately 400 ng RNA with molecular barcoded adaptors for alpha/delta and beta/gamma chains. TCRdb recomputed calls from the reads with MiXCR, one row per CDR3 protein. Of some 130,000 distinct CDR3 sequences listed, roughly 13% are singletons.

V usage is TRBV6-6 and J usage is TRBJ1-1; a weak D match, TRBD1 (5 bases). Sequencing was performed on a population of CD138-negative cells sorted from bone marrow. The source of this sequence is a donor at least 40 years old with multiple myeloma. CDR3 residues: CASSVPGNEAFF. Written as DNA, the CDR3 is TGTGCCAGCAGTGTTCCAGGGAATGAAGCTTTCTTT.